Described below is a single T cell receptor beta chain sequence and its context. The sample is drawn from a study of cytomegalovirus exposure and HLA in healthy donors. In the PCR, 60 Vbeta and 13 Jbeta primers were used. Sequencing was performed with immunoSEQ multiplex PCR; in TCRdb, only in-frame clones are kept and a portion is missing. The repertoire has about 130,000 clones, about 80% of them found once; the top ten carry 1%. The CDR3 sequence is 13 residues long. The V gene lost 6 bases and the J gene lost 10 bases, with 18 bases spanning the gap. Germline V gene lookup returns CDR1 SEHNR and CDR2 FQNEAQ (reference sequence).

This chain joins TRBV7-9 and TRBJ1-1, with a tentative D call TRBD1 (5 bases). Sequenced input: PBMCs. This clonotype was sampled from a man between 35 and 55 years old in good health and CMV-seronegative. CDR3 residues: CASSSDKFTGAFF. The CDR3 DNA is TGTGCCAGCAGTTCGGACAAGTTCACAGGAGCTTTCTTT.